Listed below are T cell receptor beta chains from one sample, sequenced in a study of OX40 agonist ivuxolimab in advanced cancers. Produced via immunoSEQ multiplex PCR; TCRdb's table is partial and in-frame only. There are around 19,000 clones in the sample; 80% to 90% occur only once, and roughly two thirds lies in the top ten. This sample comprised CD4+ or CD8+ T cells sorted from blood, obtained in a trial of the OX40 agonist ivuxolimab. The receptors here all came from an adult with an advanced solid tumor such as melanoma, head and neck, liver or kidney cancer. Both conserved end residues are part of each CDR3. A D gene is named only where the DNA matches it firmly. A clone size is listed for some rows: how often the clone was seen (once, few, many), or a class if it is expanded.

D,size,V,J,CDR3,DNA
.,medium-sized,TRBV14,TRBJ1-2,CASSWTPNYGYTF,TGTGCCAGCAGCTGGACACCAAACTATGGCTACACCTTC
TRBD1,.,TRBV27,TRBJ1-1,CASSPHGQEEAFF,TGTGCCAGCAGTCCCCATGGACAGGAAGAAGCTTTCTTT
TRBD1,once,TRBV7-9,TRBJ2-6,CASRGQGNSGANVLTF,TGTGCCAGCAGAGGACAGGGGAACTCTGGGGCCAACGTCCTGACCTTC
.,.,TRBV14,TRBJ2-5,CASSHTGTLGTQYF,TGTGCCAGCAGCCACACAGGGACTCTGGGGACCCAGTACTTC
.,.,TRBV7-9,TRBJ1-5,CASSEGGLNQPQHF,TGTGCCAGCTCCGAGGGGGGGCTCAATCAGCCCCAGCATTTT
TRBD2,.,TRBV6-5,TRBJ2-1,CASGVAGAYNEQFF,TGTGCCAGCGGCGTAGCGGGAGCCTACAATGAGCAGTTCTTC
.,once,TRBV5-1,TRBJ2-7,CASSYTAGDHEQYF,TGCGCCAGCAGCTACACGGCAGGGGACCACGAGCAGTACTTC
.,once,TRBV6-1,TRBJ2-3,CASSENSFSTDTQYF,TGTGCCAGCAGTGAAAACAGTTTCAGCACAGATACGCAGTATTTT
TRBD1,.,TRBV6-1,TRBJ1-2,CASSESGTGVSYGYTF,TGTGCCAGCAGTGAAAGTGGAACAGGGGTTAGCTATGGCTACACCTTC
.,.,TRBV7-9,TRBJ2-1,CASSLSYNEQFF,TGTGCCAGCAGCTTATCCTACAATGAGCAGTTCTTC
.,.,TRBV21-1,TRBJ2-7,CASSASLPGQSDLRANF,TGTGCCAGCAGCGCTTCTCTACCGGGACAGTCTGACCTACGAGCGAACTTC
.,.,TRBV10-3,TRBJ1-5,CAISGGSFEPQHF,TGTGCCATCAGTGGGGGGTCATTTGAGCCCCAGCATTTT
.,.,TRBV20-1,TRBJ2-3,CGARDPDTQYF,TGCGGTGCTAGAGATCCAGATACGCAGTATTTT
.,.,TRBV9,TRBJ2-2,CASSVGGSTGELFF,TGTGCCAGCAGCGTAGGAGGGAGTACCGGGGAGCTGTTTTTT
TRBD1,.,TRBV7-9,TRBJ1-2,CASSLGQGNGYTF,TGTGCCAGCAGCTTAGGACAGGGGAATGGCTACACCTTC
.,few,TRBV5-4,TRBJ1-1,CASSFPSGGTEAFF,TGTGCCAGCAGCTTCCCATCCGGGGGCACTGAAGCTTTCTTT
.,.,TRBV19,TRBJ1-1,CASGSGITAFF,TGTGCCAGCGGGAGTGGGATAACAGCTTTCTTT
TRBD1,.,TRBV15,TRBJ1-6,CATSRVGGESPLHF,TGTGCCACCAGCAGAGTAGGGGGCGAATCACCCCTCCACTTT
TRBD1,.,TRBV5-1,TRBJ2-1,CASSLDRGFNEQFF,TGCGCCAGCAGCTTGGACAGGGGGTTCAATGAGCAGTTCTTC
.,.,TRBV2,TRBJ2-4,CASRDTKNIQYF,TGTGCCAGCAGGGACACCAAAAACATTCAGTACTTC
TRBD1,.,TRBV28,TRBJ2-1,CASSIDRVSYNEQFF,TGTGCCAGCAGTATCGACAGGGTGTCCTACAATGAGCAGTTCTTC
TRBD1,.,TRBV27,TRBJ1-1,CASSLLGTGAPTEAFF,TGTGCCAGCAGTTTACTTGGGACAGGGGCGCCCACTGAAGCTTTCTTT
.,few,TRBV7-8,TRBJ2-1,CASFDRGAVNEQFF,TGTGCCAGCTTTGACCGTGGGGCCGTCAATGAGCAGTTCTTC
TRBD2,.,TRBV19,TRBJ2-1,CASSIAAGGAAEQFF,TGTGCCAGTAGTATAGCGGCGGGGGGGGCGGCTGAGCAGTTCTTC
.,.,TRBV14,TRBJ2-5,CASSQEYGQGWGQETQYF,TGTGCCAGCAGCCAAGAATATGGGCAGGGATGGGGCCAAGAGACCCAGTACTTC
.,few,TRBV5-1,TRBJ1-1,CASSLGREAFF,TGCGCCAGCAGCTTGGGGAGAGAAGCTTTCTTT
.,.,TRBV28,TRBJ2-1,CASSSLSGSYNEQFF,TGTGCCAGCAGTTCACTATCGGGATCCTACAATGAGCAGTTCTTC
.,once,TRBV6-1,TRBJ1-4,CASSEATGMPEKLFF,TGTGCCAGCAGTGAAGCTACAGGGATGCCTGAAAAACTGTTTTTT
TRBD2,.,TRBV7-9,TRBJ2-3,CASSRKTSGTLNTQYF,TGTGCCAGCAGTCGCAAGACTAGCGGGACCTTAAATACGCAGTATTTT
TRBD1,.,TRBV5-6,TRBJ2-7,CASSSTGQGDEQYF,TGTGCCAGCAGCTCGACCGGACAGGGGGACGAGCAGTACTTC
.,.,TRBV4-1,TRBJ1-4,CASTPGPGGNEKLFF,TGCGCCAGCACCCCGGGCCCCGGGGGCAATGAAAAACTGTTTTTT